The clone carrying this TCR beta chain appeared a single time. Assay used: immunoSEQ multiplex PCR; TCRdb lists only in-frame clones, some missing. The data contain 400,000 to 500,000 clones, 89% of them seen just once; the ten biggest clones take up over 2.5%. The source of the sample is a study of Ad26.COV2.S vaccination and SARS-CoV-2 variants. The treatment denotes: roughly 18 received Ad26.COV2.S at low or high dose, single or two shots; roughly 5 received placebo; per-sample allocation not given. At day 63 after the first vaccine or placebo injection, samples were drawn. V was clipped by 8 bases and J by 1 base; unmatched bases: 3. The CDR3 loop spans 13 amino acids. Per the germline V gene, CDR1 is SNHLY and CDR2 is FYNNEI.

The sequencing used peripheral blood, collected in a trial of Ad26.COV2.S vaccine versus placebo. The rearrangement joins TRBV2 to TRBJ1-1, with 8 bases aligning to TRBD1. The receptor comes from a person aged 18 to 59 who received the Ad26.COV2.S COVID-19 vaccine or a placebo. Here the CDR3 reads CASAGQGNTEAFF. The CDR3 coding sequence is TGTGCCAGCGCTGGACAGGGGAACACTGAAGCTTTCTTT.